The 30 T cell receptor beta chains below were found in one sample sequenced in a study of vaccination and CD4 T cells after COVID-19. The treatment: roughly 10-day PBMC culture with coronavirus spike peptide pools or control peptides (ViraFEST assay). These receptors' targets are unknown. Cultured CD4+ T cell DNA underwent sequencing with the Oncomine TCR Beta short-read assay. TCRdb processed the PCR reads anew with MiXCR; each CDR3 protein has one entry. The sample lists around 19,000 distinct CDR3 sequences, 45% to 70% seen once, with roughly 10% in the top ten. Source material: CD4+ T cells from blood, cultured in vitro. Receptors originate from a human donor who had recovered from COVID-19.

The chain couples TRBV6-1 to TRBJ1-2; TRBD1 matches 8 bases. CDR1 and CDR2 (germline): MNHNS, SASEGT. V lost 7 bases and J lost 2; bases outside the gene matches: 6. The CDR3 spans 14 residues. This chain's CDR3 is CASKDTGGNYGYTF. CDR3 DNA: TGTGCCAGCAAAGATACAGGGGGAAACTATGGCTACACCTTC.

This clonotype has a handful of counts. The CDR3 DNA reads TGCAGTGCTAGAGACCCCGGGACAGGGATATATGAAAAACTGTTTTTT. This encodes CSARDPGTGIYEKLFF. The V and J genes are TRBV20-1 and TRBJ1-4, with 9 positions matching TRBD1. Looked up from germline, CDR1 is DFQATT and CDR2 is SNEGSKA (reference sequence). This CDR3 contains 16 residues. The ends lost 0 bases at V and 6 bases at J; junction bases unmatched: 8.

This clonotype was seen only a few times. V usage is TRBV28 and J usage is TRBJ2-7; no definite D call. The CDR3 spans 11 residues. Trimming shortened V by 6 bases and J by 3 bases, and 6 bases separated the two germline ends. Germline V gives CDR1 MDHEN, CDR2 SYDVKM. CDR3 amino acids: CASSRIYEQYF. CDR3 coding DNA: TGTGCCAGCAGCCGGATCTACGAGCAGTACTTC.

In its sample, this clonotype was seen a few times. The V call is TRBV11-3, the J call TRBJ1-2; TRBD1 matches 10 bases. The CDR3 is made up of 17 amino acids. V was clipped by 2 bases and J by 3 bases; unmatched bases: 9. Germline V gene data show CDR1 as SGHNT and CDR2 as YENEEA. CDR3 loop: CASSLIYRDRGDYGYTF. As DNA, the CDR3 is TGTGCCAGCAGCTTAATCTACCGGGACAGGGGTGACTATGGCTACACCTTC.

In DNA form, the CDR3 reads TGTGCCAGCAGCCAGTTGAGGGGGTACTCTGGAAACACCATATATTTT. It yields the protein CASSQLRGYSGNTIYF. The chain uses TRBV7-6 and TRBJ1-3; possibly TRBD1 for D (6 bases). V lost 5 bases and J 0 bases, leaving 14 bases between the germline ends. The CDR3 has 16 residues. CDR1 is SGHVS, CDR2 FNYEAQ, per germline.

The genes are TRBV20-1 and TRBJ2-2; D is perhaps TRBD2 (5 bases). V was shortened by 3 bases and J by 0 bases, with 8 bases between the two germline ends. The CDR3 consists of 14 residues. Germline CDR1 is DFQATT and CDR2 is SNEGSKA (reference sequence). The CDR3 is CSARGGSNTGELFF. CDR3 in DNA: TGCAGTGCTAGGGGCGGGTCGAACACCGGGGAGCTGTTTTTT.

The count of this clonotype is one. The V and J genes are TRBV11-2 and TRBJ2-3, with 12 positions matching TRBD2. The germline CDR1 and CDR2 sequences are SGHAT and FQNNGV. Trimming took 5 bases from V and 1 from J; bases not matched to a gene: 7. The CDR3 runs to 17 residues. The CDR3 is CASSLSSGRGGTDTQYF. The CDR3 nucleotides read TGTGCCAGCAGCCTCTCTAGCGGGAGGGGAGGCACAGATACGCAGTATTTT. Looking up the rest from reference TRBV11-2 and TRBJ2-3 gives the full variable domain: EAGVAQSPRYKIIEKRQSVAFWCNPISGHATLYWYQQILGQGPKLLIQFQNNGVVDDSQLPKDRFSAERLKGVDSTLKIQPAKLEDSAVYLCASSLSSGRGGTDTQYFGPGTRLTVL.

This clonotype is classed as medium-sized. V usage is TRBV20-1 and J usage is TRBJ2-2; D remains ambiguous. Germline CDR1 DFQATT, CDR2 SNEGSKA (reference sequence). Trimming left V 0 bases short and J 6 bases short, with 5 bases between. CDR3 size: 12 residues. Here the CDR3 reads CSAREGPGELFF. CDR3 bases: TGCAGTGCTAGAGAAGGGCCCGGGGAGCTGTTTTTT.

This chain joins TRBV20-1 and TRBJ2-2; the D is unclear. V lost 0 bases, J lost 7 bases, and 3 bases lay in between. Germline loops: CDR1 DFQATT, CDR2 SNEGSKA (reference sequence). This CDR3 comprises 11 residues. The CDR3 sequence is CSARENGELFF. As DNA, the CDR3 is TGCAGTGCTAGAGAGAACGGGGAGCTGTTTTTT.

This clonotype came up a few times. This chain links TRBV30 with TRBJ2-5; weak D call: TRBD1 (5 bases). Trimming removed 0 bases from V and 4 bases from J, with 9 bases in between. This CDR3 is built from 13 residues. Germline V gives CDR1 GTSNPN, CDR2 SVGIG (reference sequence). DNA of the CDR3: TGTGCCTGGAGTGTACAAGGGGCAGAGACCCAGTACTTC. The encoded protein is CAWSVQGAETQYF.

The J gene is TRBJ1-1, the V gene TRBV3-1; D gene unclear. Germline loops: CDR1 LGHDT, CDR2 YNNKEL (reference sequence). The CDR3 loop spans 15 amino acids. The V end was cut by 2 bases, the J end by 0 bases, with 10 bases between. The CDR3 DNA sequence: TGTGCCAGCAGCCAACGGGTTCGTCTGAACACTGAAGCTTTCTTT. This sequence encodes CASSQRVRLNTEAFF.

The V and J genes are TRBV29-1 and TRBJ1-2; possibly TRBD1 for D (5 bases). The CDR3 has 12 residues. Germline V gene sequence: CDR1 SQVTM, CDR2 ANQGSEA. The ends were cut back, 4 bases at V and 6 bases at J, with 12 bases in the middle. This CDR3 is CSVGTKGNGYTF. The CDR3, as DNA: TGCAGCGTTGGGACAAAGGGGAATGGCTACACCTTC.

The chain combines TRBV20-1 with TRBJ2-7, with 8 bases matching TRBD1. With 5 bases clipped from V and 3 bases from J, the junction kept 12 bases outside the gene matches. This CDR3 is 15 amino acids long. Germline V lookup: CDR1 DFQATT, CDR2 SNEGSKA (reference sequence). CDR3 loop: CSALKASGTGYEQYF. The CDR3 DNA reads as TGCAGTGCTCTAAAAGCTTCCGGGACAGGCTACGAGCAGTACTTC.

As DNA, the CDR3 is TGTGCCAGCTCAGGGGCTCGGGGAAGCAATCAGCCCCAGCATTTT. It is translated as CASSGARGSNQPQHF. The V call is TRBV18, the J call TRBJ1-5; possibly TRBD1 for D (5 bases). The CDR3 sequence is 15 residues long. Trimming shortened V by 5 bases and J by 1 base, and 12 bases separated the two germline ends. The germline gives CDR1 KGHSH, CDR2 LQKENI.

This sequence joins TRBV5-4 and TRBJ1-3, with TRBD1 as a possible D gene (5 bases). Germline CDR1 SGHNT, CDR2 YYREEE (reference sequence). CDR3 size: 15 residues. Trimming took 0 bases from V and 2 from J, leaving 9 bases between them. This CDR3 reads CASSLAGLTGNTIYF. CDR3 nucleotide sequence: TGTGCCAGCAGCTTGGCAGGGTTAACTGGAAACACCATATATTTT.

The CDR3 DNA is TGCAGTGCCATAGGGGGGGGGACCTCCTACAATGAGCAGTTCTTC. This codes for CSAIGGGTSYNEQFF. The chain uses TRBV20-1 and TRBJ2-1; D might be TRBD2 (7 bases). Germline V gene sequence: CDR1 DFQATT, CDR2 SNEGSKA (reference sequence). The CDR3 sequence is 15 residues long. The ends were cut back, 6 bases at V and 0 bases at J, with 15 bases in the middle.

V gene TRBV2 combines with J gene TRBJ1-1; tentatively, D is TRBD1 (6 bases). This CDR3 has 14 residues. The V gene lost 7 bases and the J gene lost 3 bases, with 15 bases spanning the gap. CDR1 SNHLY and CDR2 FYNNEI come from the germline V gene. The DNA of the CDR3 is TGTGCCAGCACCTTAGGGGGGACCCACACTGAAGCTTTCTTT. This codes for CASTLGGTHTEAFF. Full variable domain (outside the CDR3, taken from reference TRBV2 and TRBJ1-1): EPEVTQTPSHQVTQMGQEVILRCVPISNHLYFYWYRQILGQKVEFLVSFYNNEISEKSEIFDDQFSVERPDGSNFTLKIRSTKLEDSAMYFCASTLGGTHTEAFFGQGTRLTVV.

The rearrangement uses TRBV11-2 and TRBJ1-1; D call uncertain. V gave up 3 bases and J gave up 4 bases, with 9 bases separating them. CDR3 length equals 13 residues. The germline V gene has CDR1 SGHAT and CDR2 FQNNGV. The CDR3 region is CASSFGASTEAFF. Here the CDR3 DNA reads TGTGCCAGCAGCTTCGGCGCGAGCACTGAAGCTTTCTTT. Full variable domain (missing parts from reference TRBV11-2 and TRBJ1-1): EAGVAQSPRYKIIEKRQSVAFWCNPISGHATLYWYQQILGQGPKLLIQFQNNGVVDDSQLPKDRFSAERLKGVDSTLKIQPAKLEDSAVYLCASSFGASTEAFFGQGTRLTVV.

The rearrangement links TRBV5-1 to TRBJ2-1, with 8 bases aligning to TRBD1. This CDR3 region has 14 residues. The V gene's germline CDR1 is SGHRS and CDR2 YFSETQ. With V trimmed by 0 bases and J by 9 bases, 5 bases remained unmatched. The CDR3 sequence: CASSLADRAGEQFF. The CDR3 DNA is TGCGCCAGCAGCTTGGCGGACAGGGCTGGTGAGCAGTTCTTC.

This sequence joins TRBV10-2 and TRBJ1-6; D is uncertain. V lost 6 bases to trimming and J lost 10 bases, with 10 bases between them. The CDR3 runs 12 residues. Per germline, CDR1 WSHSY and CDR2 SAAADI. CDR3: CASRAGVSPLHF. The CDR3 region has the DNA TGCGCCAGCAGGGCTGGGGTATCACCCCTCCACTTT.

This chain joins TRBV28 and TRBJ2-3; D unclear. This CDR3 comprises 14 residues. Deletions cut 7 bases from V and 4 bases from J, with 15 bases between. CDR1 is MDHEN, CDR2 SYDVKM, per germline. The CDR3 is CASTKAARADTQYF. The CDR3 coding sequence is TGTGCCAGCACCAAAGCAGCGCGCGCAGATACGCAGTATTTT.

The rearrangement joins TRBV7-6 to TRBJ1-3; TRBD1 agrees at 9 bases. The germline V gene encodes CDR1 SGHVS and CDR2 FNYEAQ. J lost 7 bases, V lost 5 bases, and 6 bases had no gene match. The length of the CDR3 is 14 residues. The CDR3 sequence is CASSPQTGGNTIYF. For the CDR3, the DNA is TGTGCCAGCAGCCCGCAGACAGGGGGGAACACCATATATTTT.

The rearrangement links TRBV25-1 to TRBJ2-4; D is uncertain. Germline values: CDR1 MGHDK, CDR2 SYGVNS. V was cut by 4 bases and J by 2 bases, with 6 bases left in between. The CDR3 covers 13 residues. The CDR3 reads CASSGQPKNIQYF. The DNA of the CDR3 is TGTGCCAGCAGTGGCCAACCCAAAAACATTCAGTACTTC.

This clonotype has a handful of counts. This chain links TRBV20-1 with TRBJ1-5; no clear D gene. CDR1 and CDR2 from the germline V gene are DFQATT and SNEGSKA (reference sequence). The V gene lost 1 base and the J gene lost 3 bases, with 16 bases spanning the gap. The CDR3 spans 16 residues. The CDR3: CSARALQQMDNQPQHF. The DNA of the CDR3 is TGCAGTGCTAGAGCTCTACAGCAAATGGACAATCAGCCCCAGCATTTT.

The chain joins TRBV24-1 to TRBJ2-3; maybe TRBD2 (6 bases). Between the trimmed V and J ends, which lost 7 bases and 2 bases, there was a span of 12 bases. The CDR3 runs 14 residues. Germline CDR1 is KGHDR and CDR2 is SFDVKD. CDR3 in amino acids: CATSPRRATDTQYF. The CDR3 nucleotides are TGTGCCACCAGCCCCCGGAGGGCCACAGATACGCAGTATTTT.

The gene calls are TRBV11-3 and TRBJ2-2, with D perhaps being TRBD1 or TRBD2 (5 bases each). V was trimmed by 5 bases and J by 6 bases, leaving 13 bases between them. This CDR3 comprises 14 residues. CDR1 and CDR2 (germline): SGHNT, YENEEA. The chain's CDR3 is CASSKGTTAGELFF. As DNA, the CDR3 is TGTGCCAGCAGCAAAGGGACCACGGCCGGGGAGCTGTTTTTT. Full variable domain (rest looked up from reference TRBV11-3 and TRBJ2-2): EAGVVQSPRYKIIEKKQPVAFWCNPISGHNTLYWYLQNLGQGPELLIRYENEEAVDDSQLPKDRFSAERLKGVDSTLKIQPAELGDSAVYLCASSKGTTAGELFFGEGSRLTVL.

The CDR3 coding sequence is TGCGCCAGCATCCATTACAGAATAAACTATCAGCCCCAGCATTTT. It yields the protein CASIHYRINYQPQHF. The chain uses TRBV23-1 and TRBJ1-5, with D hard to call. TRBV23-1 is noted as an ORF with a role that remains uncertain. The CDR3 is 15 residues long. V lost 7 bases and J lost 5, with 18 bases in between.

The rearrangement joins TRBV2 to TRBJ1-2; D is undetermined. Per germline, CDR1 SNHLY and CDR2 FYNNEI. Trimming removed 11 bases from V and 0 bases from J, with 10 bases in between. This CDR3 region has 12 residues. The DNA for the CDR3 is TGTGCCCTGGGGTCGACTAACTATGGCTACACCTTC. Amino acids: CALGSTNYGYTF.

V is TRBV6-1 and J is TRBJ1-3, with TRBD1 matching over 8 bases. The germline V gene encodes CDR1 MNHNS and CDR2 SASEGT. This CDR3 spans 15 amino acids. The V and J ends lost 5 bases and 3 bases, in that order; junction bases with no gene match: 6. The CDR3 bases are TGTGCCAGCAGTCTTGGACAGGGAGGTGGAAACACCATATATTTT. It translates to CASSLGQGGGNTIYF.

This chain joins TRBV5-1 and TRBJ2-3, with D tentatively TRBD1 (6 bases). Trimming pared 3 bases from V and 3 bases from J, leaving 14 bases between. Germline CDR1 reads SGHRS; CDR2 reads YFSETQ. The CDR3 consists of 15 residues. This CDR3 reads CASSSGTLMTDTQYF. As DNA, the CDR3 is TGCGCCAGCAGCTCCGGGACATTGATGACAGATACGCAGTATTTT.